This T cell receptor (beta chain) was recorded in a study of blood T cells in healthy people across ages. Study conclusions and caveats: Fewer expanded clones and more diversity marked long-lived versus aged donors. Nothing was known about donor CMV status, and this possibly confounded expanded clonotype changes.

A second PCR, run for about 7 to 11 cycles, used a sample-barcoded 5' primer plus a J-beta primer mix. MiXCR, run by TCRdb on the 5' RACE reads, gives a single entry per CDR3 protein. The repertoire includes 1.5 million to 1.9 million distinct CDR3 sequences, roughly two fifths of them detected once, and roughly 3.7% sits in the top ten. Trimming shortened V by 0 bases and J by 6 bases, and 9 bases separated the two germline ends. The CDR3 runs to 15 residues. CDR1 and CDR2 from the germline V gene are MNHEY and SMNVEV (reference sequence). Concerning this clonotype itself: Its specificity is unknown.

The sample was blood. The receptor was derived from a woman between 18 and 29 years old in good health. The chain has TRBV27 and TRBJ1-6; tentative D call: TRBD1 (6 bases). The CDR3 is CASSLSGGLNSPLHF. In DNA form, the CDR3 reads TGTGCCAGCAGTTTATCGGGGGGCCTTAATTCACCCCTCCACTTT.